Listed below are T cell receptor beta chains from one sample, sequenced in a study of cytomegalovirus exposure and HLA in healthy donors. TCRdb's table, derived via immunoSEQ multiplex PCR, lists solely in-frame clones and lacks some. Of 110,000 to 150,000 clones in the sample, around 80% are singletons; the top ten hold around 2.9%. The sequenced material came from PBMCs. These receptors were taken from a female donor in good health and CMV-seronegative. CDR3s include the opening cysteine and the closing phenylalanine or tryptophan. D genes are given only for firm matches. Size is omitted from some rows. Given values are once, few, many or a class for expanded clones.

j_gene	d_gene	abundance	v_gene	CDR3aa	CDR3nt
TRBJ1-1	-	few	TRBV16	CASSQSSRAEAFF	TGTGCCAGCAGCCAATCCAGCCGGGCTGAAGCTTTCTTT
TRBJ1-1	-	-	TRBV29-1	CSVVNLEEAFF	TGCAGCGTTGTGAATTTGGAGGAAGCTTTCTTT
TRBJ1-2	-	-	TRBV30	CAWTYDTNYGYTF	TGTGCCTGGACCTACGACACTAACTATGGCTACACCTTC
TRBJ1-2	-	-	TRBV9	CASSVNTNYGYTF	TGTGCCAGCAGCGTAAACACCAACTATGGCTACACCTTC
TRBJ2-5	TRBD2	once	TRBV7-2	CASSLTGGARETQYF	TGTGCCAGCAGCTTAACCGGGGGGGCTCGGGAGACCCAGTACTTC
TRBJ2-1	-	-	TRBV6-5	CASRRLGSNEQFF	TGTGCCAGCAGACGACTAGGGAGCAATGAGCAGTTCTTC
TRBJ1-1	TRBD1	few	TRBV6-5	CASSPGQTNTEAFF	TGTGCCAGCTCCCCGGGACAGACTAACACTGAAGCTTTCTTT
TRBJ2-3	TRBD2	-	TRBV4-2	CASSPYGATSGERSQYF	TGTGCCAGCAGCCCATACGGGGCGACTAGCGGGGAACGAAGCCAGTATTTT
TRBJ2-7	TRBD1	-	TRBV14	CASSRRISGTGVYEQYF	TGTGCCAGCAGCCGCAGGATCTCCGGGACAGGAGTTTACGAGCAGTACTTC
TRBJ1-1	TRBD1	few	TRBV5-6	CASSLWTGMNTEAFF	TGTGCCAGCAGCTTGTGGACAGGGATGAACACTGAAGCTTTCTTT
TRBJ2-1	TRBD2	-	TRBV7-3	CASSLTGSGANYNEQFF	TGTGCCAGCAGCTTAACGGGTAGCGGGGCAAACTACAATGAGCAGTTCTTC
TRBJ1-5	TRBD1	-	TRBV19	CASSTLQGRNQPQHF	TGTGCCAGTAGTACCCTACAGGGGCGCAATCAGCCCCAGCATTTT
TRBJ2-5	-	-	TRBV7-3	CASSLRGGYQETQYF	TGTGCCAGCAGCTTAAGGGGGGGCTACCAAGAGACCCAGTACTTC
TRBJ2-4	TRBD2	-	TRBV28	CASSFGTSLFVAKNIQYF	TGTGCCAGCAGTTTTGGGACTAGTTTGTTTGTAGCCAAAAACATTCAGTACTTC
TRBJ2-7	TRBD1	-	TRBV5-1	CATSWTGDKYEQYF	TGCGCCACCTCATGGACAGGGGATAAGTACGAGCAGTACTTC
TRBJ1-6	-	-	TRBV4-1	CASSSRDILYF	TGCGCCAGCAGCTCCCGGGACATCCTCTACTTT
TRBJ2-7	TRBD2	-	TRBV5-4	CASSSLAGDSYEQYF	TGTGCCAGCAGCTCGCTAGCGGGGGACTCCTACGAGCAGTACTTC
TRBJ1-6	-	-	TRBV4-1	CASSFQGPNSPLHF	TGCGCCAGCAGTTTTCAGGGTCCCAATTCACCCCTCCACTTT
TRBJ1-1	-	few	TRBV7-9	CASSLEGKGGAFF	TGTGCCAGCAGCTTAGAGGGGAAAGGGGGAGCTTTCTTT
TRBJ1-2	-	-	TRBV27	CASSFGGAYGYTF	TGTGCCAGCAGTTTTGGGGGCGCCTATGGCTACACCTTC
TRBJ2-1	TRBD2	-	TRBV6-6	CASRKEASGGYNEQFF	TGTGCCAGCAGAAAAGAGGCTAGCGGGGGATACAATGAGCAGTTCTTC
TRBJ2-6	-	-	TRBV14	CASSQGRISGANVLTF	TGTGCCAGCAGCCAAGGGCGGATCTCTGGGGCCAACGTCCTGACTTTC
TRBJ2-2	TRBD2	-	TRBV14	CASSLAGLTGELFF	TGTGCCAGCAGCCTAGCGGGTCTCACCGGGGAGCTGTTTTTT
TRBJ2-7	TRBD1	-	TRBV6-6	CASSYVQGASYEQYF	TGTGCCAGCAGTTACGTACAGGGGGCTTCCTACGAGCAGTACTTC
TRBJ2-7	-	many	TRBV5-4	CASSLKAVSSYEQYF	TGTGCCAGCAGCTTGAAAGCGGTTAGCTCCTACGAGCAGTACTTC